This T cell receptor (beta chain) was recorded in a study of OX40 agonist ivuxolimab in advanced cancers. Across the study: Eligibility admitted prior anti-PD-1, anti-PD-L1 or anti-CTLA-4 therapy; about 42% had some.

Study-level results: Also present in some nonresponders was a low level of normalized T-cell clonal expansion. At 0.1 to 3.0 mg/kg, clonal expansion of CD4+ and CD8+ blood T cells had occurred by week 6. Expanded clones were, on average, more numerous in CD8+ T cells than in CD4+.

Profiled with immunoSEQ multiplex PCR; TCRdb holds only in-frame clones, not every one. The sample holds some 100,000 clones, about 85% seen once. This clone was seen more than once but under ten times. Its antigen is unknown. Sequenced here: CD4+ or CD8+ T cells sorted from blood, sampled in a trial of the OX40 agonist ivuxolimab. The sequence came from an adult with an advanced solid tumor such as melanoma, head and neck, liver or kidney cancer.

The CDR3 region is CASSSGTPGRVTQYF. In DNA, the CDR3 is TGTGCCAGCAGCTCCGGAACCCCGGGGCGGGTGACCCAGTACTTC. This chain uses TRBV7-9 with TRBJ2-5; either TRBD1 or TRBD2 may fit D (5 bases each). Germline V gene sequence: CDR1 SEHNR, CDR2 FQNEAQ (reference sequence). Trimming removed 4 bases at V and 7 bases at J, with 19 bases between. This CDR3 has 15 residues. The full variable domain, its missing parts supplied by reference TRBV7-9 and TRBJ2-5, is DTGVSQNPRHKITKRGQNVTFRCDPISEHNRLYWYRQTLGQGPEFLTYFQNEAQLEKSRLLSDRFSAERPKGSFSTLEIQRTEQGDSAMYLCASSSGTPGRVTQYFGPGTRLLVL.